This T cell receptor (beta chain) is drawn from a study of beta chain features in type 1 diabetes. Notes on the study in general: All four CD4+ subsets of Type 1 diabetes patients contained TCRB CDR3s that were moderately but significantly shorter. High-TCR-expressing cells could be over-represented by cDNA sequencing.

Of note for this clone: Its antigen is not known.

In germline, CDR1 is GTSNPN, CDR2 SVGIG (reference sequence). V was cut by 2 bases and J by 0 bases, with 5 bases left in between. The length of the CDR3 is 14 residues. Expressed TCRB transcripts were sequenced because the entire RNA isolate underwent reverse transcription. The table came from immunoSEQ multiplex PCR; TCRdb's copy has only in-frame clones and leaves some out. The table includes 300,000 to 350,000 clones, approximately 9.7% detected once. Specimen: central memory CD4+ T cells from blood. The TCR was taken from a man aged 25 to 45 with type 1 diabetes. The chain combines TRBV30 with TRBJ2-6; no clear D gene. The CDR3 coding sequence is TGTGCCTGGAGTAGGGACTCTGGGGCCAACGTCCTGACTTTC. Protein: CAWSRDSGANVLTF.